The clone carrying this TCR beta chain was seen ten or more times. The antigen remains unidentified. This specimen comes from a study of CD8 T cells in ankylosing spondylitis. General study results and limits: Peripheral blood samples showed relatively rare disease-linked clones, and these clones were CD8+.

For TCR beta, libraries came from quantitative 5'-RACE with molecular barcodes. TCRdb passed the 5' RACE reads through MiXCR, listing each CDR3 protein once. The data show around 320,000 distinct CDR3 sequences, with about a fifth seen just once and roughly 3.4% held by the top ten. Trimming removed 4 bases from V and 2 bases from J, with 12 bases in between. The CDR3 totals 14 residues. CDR1 SQVTM and CDR2 ANQGSEA come from the germline V gene. The clonotype was recovered from a female donor with ankylosing spondylitis or in good health (not recorded which). Sequencing used blood, either unsorted or a sorted T cell fraction (not recorded which). This rearrangement joins TRBV29-1 to TRBJ2-1; possible D gene TRBD2, 5 bases. Here the CDR3 reads CSVGTGIPYNEQFF. The CDR3 bases are TGCAGCGTTGGCACGGGAATACCCTACAATGAGCAGTTCTTC.